This T cell receptor (beta chain) was documented in a study of tumor-infiltrating lymphocytes in primary liver carcinoma. Notes on the study in general: A fraction of only about 7-25% of top clones appeared in all five tumor regions. Tumors reached a significantly greater top-250-clone fraction than blood did (p = 0.039).

On this clonotype: Its antigen is as yet unknown. A junction end diverges from the germline sequence, so it may reflect a read error.

Starting from 500 ng of total RNA, TCR beta cDNA was produced with a primer in the constant region. A slightly modified ARM-PCR protocol with three nested multiplex PCR rounds produced these TCR beta libraries. TRBV1-TRBV30 forward primers paired with a C-beta reverse primer were used in the first two PCR rounds, which ran 9 to 10 cycles each. TCRdb re-called the multiplex PCR reads through MiXCR, storing one row per CDR3 protein. The sample contains about 54,000 distinct CDR3 sequences, about 80% of which appear only once. This CDR3 has 15 amino acids. Co-extraction yielded RNA and DNA from around 20-30 mg of unsorted bulk tissue.

The sequence derives from a middle-aged man with primary liver carcinoma and hepatitis B virus infection. Sequencing was carried out using liver tumor tissue from sampling region 2. Subset: tumor region T2, inferior pole. The rearrangement uses TRBV12-3 or TRBV12-4 and TRBJ1-2; 7 bases map to TRBD1. The CDR3 is CTSSLRDRPFYGYTF. CDR3 DNA: TGTACCAGTAGTTTAAGGGACAGACCCTTCTATGGCTACACCTTC.